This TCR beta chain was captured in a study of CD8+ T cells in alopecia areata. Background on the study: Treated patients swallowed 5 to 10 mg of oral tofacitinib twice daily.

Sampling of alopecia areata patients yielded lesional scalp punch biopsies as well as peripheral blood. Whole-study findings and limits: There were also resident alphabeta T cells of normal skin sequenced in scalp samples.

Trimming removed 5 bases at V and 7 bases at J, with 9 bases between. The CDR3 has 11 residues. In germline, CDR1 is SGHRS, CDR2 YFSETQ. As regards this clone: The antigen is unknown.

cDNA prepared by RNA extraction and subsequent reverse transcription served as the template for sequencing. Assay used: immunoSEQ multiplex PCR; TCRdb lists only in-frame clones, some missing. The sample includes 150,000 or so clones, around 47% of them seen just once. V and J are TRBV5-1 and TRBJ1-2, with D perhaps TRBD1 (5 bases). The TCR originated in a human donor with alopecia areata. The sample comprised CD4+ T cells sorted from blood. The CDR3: CASSLDSGYTF. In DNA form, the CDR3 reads TGCGCCAGCAGTTTAGACAGTGGCTACACCTTC.